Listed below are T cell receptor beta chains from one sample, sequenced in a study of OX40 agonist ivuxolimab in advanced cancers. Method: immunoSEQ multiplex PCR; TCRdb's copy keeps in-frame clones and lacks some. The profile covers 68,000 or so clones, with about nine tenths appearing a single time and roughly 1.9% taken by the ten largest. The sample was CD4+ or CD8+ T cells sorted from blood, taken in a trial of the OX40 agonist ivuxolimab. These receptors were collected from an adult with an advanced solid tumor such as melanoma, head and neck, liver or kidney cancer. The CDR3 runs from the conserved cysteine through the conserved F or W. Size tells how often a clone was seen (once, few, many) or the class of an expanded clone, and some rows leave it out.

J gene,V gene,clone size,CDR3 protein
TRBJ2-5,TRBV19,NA,CASSISHRQETQYF
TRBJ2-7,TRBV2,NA,CASSEWYNSYEQYF
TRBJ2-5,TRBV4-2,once,CASSRQTSVQETQYF
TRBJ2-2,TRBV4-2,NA,CASSERGGDGELFF
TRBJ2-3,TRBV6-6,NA,CASSTDRTDTQYF
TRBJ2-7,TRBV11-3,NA,CAGGASGTYEQYF
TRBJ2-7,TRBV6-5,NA,CASNYDRQGSFEQYF
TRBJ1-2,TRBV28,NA,CASSFHSQGKGYTF
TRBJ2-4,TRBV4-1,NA,CASSQAGWAAKNIQYF
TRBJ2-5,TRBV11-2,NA,CASSFGTAQETQYF
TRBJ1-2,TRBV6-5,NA,CASSIRGGDYGYTF
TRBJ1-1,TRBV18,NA,CASSPMGSLVEAFF
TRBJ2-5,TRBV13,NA,CASRLTSGRAVGKTQYF
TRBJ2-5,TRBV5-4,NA,CASSAQTAGEQETQYF
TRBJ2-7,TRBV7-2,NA,CASSLGAGITYEQYF
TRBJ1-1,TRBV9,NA,CASSVAPDTNTEAFF